These T cell receptor beta chains were read from a single sample in a study of graft-versus-host responses after intestinal transplantation. The data were produced by immunoSEQ multiplex PCR, yet TCRdb's version contains in-frame clones alone and is incomplete. The sample records some 96,000 clones, 80% to 95% being singletons. The sample here was PBMCs, taken about 450 days after intestinal transplant. These receptors all stem from a human patient who received an intestinal transplant, so some T cells may come from the graft donor. Both conserved end residues are part of each CDR3. A D gene is named only where the DNA matches it firmly. Rows give clone size only sometimes, using once, few, many, or a class for an expanded clone.

>TRBJ2-1|TRBV20-1|NA|once
CSVGGPTQFF
TGCAGTGTTGGGGGCCCGACGCAGTTCTTC
>TRBJ1-1|TRBV7-3|TRBD1|NA
CASSQGQQNEAFF
TGTGCCAGCAGCCAGGGACAGCAAAATGAAGCTTTCTTT
>TRBJ1-5|TRBV7-2|NA|NA
CASSPLEGIGQPQHF
TGTGCCAGCAGCCCACTGGAGGGGATCGGGCAGCCCCAGCATTTT
>TRBJ2-7|TRBV28|NA|NA
CASSPTGNYEQYF
TGTGCCAGCAGCCCCACGGGAAACTACGAGCAGTACTTC
>TRBJ1-1|TRBV6-6|NA|NA
CASSLSQMNTEAFF
TGTGCCAGCAGTTTGAGTCAGATGAACACTGAAGCTTTCTTT
>TRBJ1-3|TRBV18|TRBD1|NA
CASSPGQGRNTIYF
TGTGCCAGCTCCCCGGGACAGGGCCGAAACACCATATATTTT
>TRBJ1-2|TRBV10-3|TRBD1|NA
CAIGQGGNYGYTF
TGTGCCATCGGGCAGGGGGGGAACTATGGCTACACCTTC
>TRBJ1-4|TRBV6-4|NA|NA
CASSADTNEKLFF
TGTGCCAGCAGCGCGGACACAAATGAAAAACTGTTTTTT
>TRBJ1-1|TRBV5-6|NA|NA
CASSLAGELTEAFF
TGTGCCAGCAGCTTGGCCGGCGAATTGACTGAAGCTTTCTTT
>TRBJ1-2|TRBV27|NA|NA
CASSFHGTPTPYGYTF
TGTGCCAGCAGTTTCCACGGGACTCCTACGCCCTATGGCTACACCTTC
>TRBJ2-2|TRBV4-1|TRBD2|NA
CASSQDSGGQTGELFF
TGCGCCAGCAGCCAAGACAGCGGGGGGCAGACCGGGGAGCTGTTTTTT
>TRBJ1-1|TRBV18|TRBD1|NA
CASSPGTGNTEAFF
TGTGCCAGCTCACCAGGGACAGGAAACACTGAAGCTTTCTTT
>TRBJ2-7|TRBV19|TRBD2|NA
CASSIEAGGPPYEQYF
TGTGCCAGTAGTATAGAAGCGGGGGGGCCTCCCTACGAGCAGTACTTC
>TRBJ1-2|TRBV18|TRBD1|NA
CASSPPGQGAYGYTF
TGTGCCAGCTCGCCTCCGGGACAGGGGGCCTATGGCTACACCTTC
>TRBJ2-5|TRBV11-2|TRBD2|NA
CASSQTSDGRETQYF
TGTGCCAGCAGCCAAACATCTGACGGGAGGGAGACCCAGTACTTC
>TRBJ1-1|TRBV6-5|NA|NA
CASSYSRQVLAEAFF
TGTGCCAGCAGTTACTCGAGGCAGGTGCTCGCTGAAGCTTTCTTT
>TRBJ2-7|TRBV6-5|TRBD1|once
CASNRGYEQYF
TGTGCCAGCAACAGGGGATACGAGCAGTACTTC
>TRBJ1-1|TRBV5-6|TRBD1|NA
CASSFGDRSNTEAFF
TGTGCCAGCAGCTTCGGGGACAGATCGAACACTGAAGCTTTCTTT
>TRBJ1-1|TRBV5-1|NA|NA
CASSLGVNTEAFF
TGCGCCAGCAGCTTGGGGGTAAACACTGAAGCTTTCTTT
>TRBJ2-7|TRBV5-1|TRBD2|NA
CASSLGPGGSYEQYF
TGCGCCAGCAGCTTGGGGCCGGGGGGGTCCTACGAGCAGTACTTC
>TRBJ2-1|TRBV2|NA|NA
CASSLRDGGEQFF
TGTGCCAGCAGTCTCAGGGACGGCGGTGAGCAGTTCTTC
>TRBJ1-3|TRBV9|NA|NA
CASSVDGDSGNTIYF
TGTGCCAGCAGCGTAGACGGGGATTCTGGAAACACCATATATTTT
>TRBJ1-5|TRBV7-8|NA|NA
CASSFGGRQPQHF
TGTGCCAGCAGCTTCGGGGGACGGCAGCCCCAGCATTTT
>TRBJ2-2|TRBV5-4|NA|NA
CASSLEGGVAGELFF
TGTGCCAGCAGCTTGGAAGGGGGGGTCGCCGGGGAGCTGTTTTTT
>TRBJ1-3|TRBV7-8|NA|NA
CASSAHLNTIYF
TGTGCCAGCAGCGCCCACCTAAACACCATATATTTT
>TRBJ1-4|TRBV7-2|NA|few
CASSPGTDNEKLFF
TGTGCCAGCAGCCCCGGGACGGACAATGAAAAACTGTTTTTT
>TRBJ2-5|TRBV7-3|TRBD2|NA
CASSQTLAGGTQYF
TGTGCCAGCAGCCAAACACTAGCGGGGGGGACCCAGTACTTC
>TRBJ2-1|TRBV27|NA|NA
CASRPNRGPYNEQFF
TGTGCCAGCAGACCTAACCGGGGCCCCTACAATGAGCAGTTCTTC
>TRBJ1-2|TRBV25-1|NA|once
CASSELSTGGGYTF
TGTGCCAGCAGTGAACTATCGACGGGTGGGGGCTACACCTTC
>TRBJ2-1|TRBV6-1|TRBD2|NA
CASSGGTSGYAGQFF
TGTGCCAGCAGTGGTGGGACTAGCGGATATGCAGGGCAGTTCTTC
>TRBJ1-1|TRBV7-2|NA|NA
CASSPLGGIVTEAFF
TGTGCCAGCAGTCCTCTCGGGGGGATCGTCACTGAAGCTTTCTTT
>TRBJ1-2|TRBV5-3|NA|NA
CARSSGTIYGYTF
TGTGCCAGAAGCTCCGGGACAATCTATGGCTACACCTTC
>TRBJ1-1|TRBV2|NA|NA
CASSGWTGTEAFF
TGTGCCAGCAGTGGATGGACGGGCACTGAAGCTTTCTTT
>TRBJ2-3|TRBV2|NA|NA
CASSEIPRRLTRDTQYF
TGTGCCAGCAGTGAGATTCCCCGAAGGCTTACGAGAGATACGCAGTATTTT
>TRBJ1-6|TRBV6-6|TRBD1|NA
CASTTTGETSPLHF
TGTGCCAGCACCACGACAGGGGAAACTTCACCCCTCCACTTT
>TRBJ1-3|TRBV4-1|NA|NA
CASSQGRDARGNTIYF
TGCGCCAGCAGCCAAGGCCGGGACGCCAGAGGAAACACCATATATTTT
>TRBJ2-7|TRBV5-5|NA|once
CASSLWSSSYEQYF
TGTGCCAGCAGCTTGTGGTCCTCCTCCTACGAGCAGTACTTC
>TRBJ2-5|TRBV2|NA|NA
CASSEWGGGGPQETQYF
TGTGCCAGCAGTGAGTGGGGCGGCGGGGGCCCCCAAGAGACCCAGTACTTC
>TRBJ2-7|TRBV27|NA|NA
CASSLSGLLYEQYF
TGTGCCAGCAGTCTATCGGGGCTCCTCTACGAGCAGTACTTC
>TRBJ1-1|TRBV25-1|TRBD1|NA
CASSPPTGGIGQAFF
TGTGCCAGCAGCCCACCGACAGGGGGCATCGGTCAAGCTTTCTTT
>TRBJ2-1|TRBV7-3|TRBD2|NA
CASSPGTSGNNEQFF
TGTGCCAGCAGCCCAGGGACTAGCGGAAACAATGAGCAGTTCTTC
>TRBJ2-2|TRBV7-8|NA|NA
CASSLVGGPNTGELFF
TGTGCCAGCAGCTTAGTGGGGGGACCCAACACCGGGGAGCTGTTTTTT
>TRBJ1-1|TRBV5-4|TRBD1|once
CASSSQGWAGTEAFF
TGTGCCAGCAGCTCACAGGGGTGGGCTGGCACTGAAGCTTTCTTT
>TRBJ2-5|TRBV6-6|NA|NA
CASSYGVQETQYF
TGTGCCAGCAGTTATGGAGTTCAAGAGACCCAGTACTTC
>TRBJ1-2|TRBV6-5|NA|NA
CASSPQGSRMGYTF
TGTGCCAGCAGTCCCCAGGGGTCACGGATGGGCTACACCTTC
>TRBJ1-1|TRBV10-3|TRBD1|NA
CAIRAGGIDGAFF
TGTGCCATCAGAGCAGGGGGAATCGACGGAGCTTTCTTT
>TRBJ1-2|TRBV10-3|TRBD1|NA
CAISEPRDRAGFYGYTF
TGTGCCATCAGTGAGCCCCGGGACAGGGCAGGGTTCTATGGCTACACCTTC
>TRBJ1-1|TRBV7-9|NA|NA
CASSFLRPDTEAFF
TGTGCCAGCAGCTTCCTCCGCCCAGACACTGAAGCTTTCTTT
>TRBJ2-6|TRBV7-9|NA|NA
CASSPPPGAGANVLTF
TGTGCCAGCAGCCCCCCGCCAGGGGCTGGGGCCAACGTCCTGACTTTC
>TRBJ2-5|TRBV10-1|NA|NA
CASSATGQETQYF
TGCGCCAGCAGTGCTACGGGGCAAGAGACCCAGTACTTC
>TRBJ2-3|TRBV6-5|TRBD1|once
CASSYGDRGTDTQYF
TGTGCCAGCAGTTACGGGGACAGGGGTACAGATACGCAGTATTTT
>TRBJ1-1|TRBV6-5|NA|NA
CASSYDRNTEAFF
TGTGCCAGCAGTTACGATAGAAACACTGAAGCTTTCTTT
>TRBJ1-5|TRBV9|NA|NA
CASSVEGGAHQPQHF
TGTGCCAGCAGCGTAGAGGGGGGGGCTCATCAGCCCCAGCATTTT
>TRBJ2-7|TRBV6-5|NA|NA
CASSYSPTASYEQYF
TGTGCCAGCAGTTATTCGCCGACCGCCTCCTACGAGCAGTACTTC
>TRBJ1-2|TRBV7-9|TRBD1|NA
CASSLTGGRTNYGYTF
TGTGCCAGCAGTTTAACAGGGGGGAGAACTAACTATGGCTACACCTTC
>TRBJ1-1|TRBV13|NA|NA
CASSPRGPVEAFF
TGTGCCAGCAGCCCACGGGGACCGGTTGAAGCTTTCTTT
>TRBJ2-7|TRBV18|NA|once
CASSPGHYEQYF
TGTGCCAGCTCACCGGGACACTACGAGCAGTACTTC
>TRBJ2-7|TRBV11-2|NA|NA
CASSLKGSSYEQYF
TGTGCCAGCAGCTTAAAGGGTTCCTCCTACGAGCAGTACTTC
>TRBJ2-7|TRBV10-3|NA|once
CATRGWDEQYF
TGTGCCACCCGGGGTTGGGACGAGCAGTACTTC
>TRBJ1-5|TRBV10-1|NA|NA
CASSERYSNQPQHF
TGCGCCAGCAGTGAGAGATATAGCAATCAGCCCCAGCATTTT